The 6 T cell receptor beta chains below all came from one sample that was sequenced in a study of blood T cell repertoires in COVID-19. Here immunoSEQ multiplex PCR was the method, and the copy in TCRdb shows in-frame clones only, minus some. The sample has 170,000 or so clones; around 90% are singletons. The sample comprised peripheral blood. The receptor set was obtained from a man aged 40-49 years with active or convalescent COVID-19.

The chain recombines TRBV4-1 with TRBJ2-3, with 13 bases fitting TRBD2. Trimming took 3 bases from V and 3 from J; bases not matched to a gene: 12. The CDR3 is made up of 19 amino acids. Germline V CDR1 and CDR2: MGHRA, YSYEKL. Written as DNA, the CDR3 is TGCGCCAGCAGCCACGGAACTAGCGGGGGGGCCCGGCCGACAGATACGCAGTATTTT. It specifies CASSHGTSGGARPTDTQYF.

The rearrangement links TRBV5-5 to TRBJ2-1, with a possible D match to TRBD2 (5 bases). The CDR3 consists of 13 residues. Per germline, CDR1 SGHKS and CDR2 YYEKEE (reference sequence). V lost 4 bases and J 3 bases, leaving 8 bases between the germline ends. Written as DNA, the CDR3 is TGTGCCAGCAGCCCCGGGGACTACAATGAGCAGTTCTTC. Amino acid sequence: CASSPGDYNEQFF.

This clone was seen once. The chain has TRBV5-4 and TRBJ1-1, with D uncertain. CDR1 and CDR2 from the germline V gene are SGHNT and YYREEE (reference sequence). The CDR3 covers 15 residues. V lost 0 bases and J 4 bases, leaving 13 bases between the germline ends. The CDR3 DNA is TGTGCCAGCAGCTTGGGCGCGGAGGATGCCACTGAAGCTTTCTTT. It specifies CASSLGAEDATEAFF.

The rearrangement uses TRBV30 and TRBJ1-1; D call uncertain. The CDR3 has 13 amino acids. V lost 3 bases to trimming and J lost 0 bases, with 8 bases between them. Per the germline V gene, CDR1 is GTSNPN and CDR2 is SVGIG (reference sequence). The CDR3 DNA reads TGTGCCTGGAGCCAACACATGAACACTGAAGCTTTCTTT. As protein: CAWSQHMNTEAFF. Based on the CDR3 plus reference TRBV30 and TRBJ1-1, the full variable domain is SQTIHQWPATLVQPVGSPLSLECTVEGTSNPNLYWYRQAAGRGLQLLFYSVGIGQISSEVPQNLSASRPQDRQFILSSKKLLLSDSGFYLCAWSQHMNTEAFFGQGTRLTVV.

In DNA, the CDR3 is TGTGCCAGCGGACAGCAAGAGACCCAGTACTTC. It specifies CASGQQETQYF. The chain is built from TRBV9 and TRBJ2-5, with D possibly TRBD1 on 6 matching bases. Germline V gene sequence: CDR1 SGDLS, CDR2 YYNGEE. The CDR3 loop spans 11 amino acids. V lost 7 bases, J lost 2 bases, and 6 bases lay in between.

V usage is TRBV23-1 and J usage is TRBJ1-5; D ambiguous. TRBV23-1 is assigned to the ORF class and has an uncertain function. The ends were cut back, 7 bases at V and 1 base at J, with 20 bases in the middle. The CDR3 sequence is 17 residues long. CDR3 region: CASTPSQVGKSNQPQHF. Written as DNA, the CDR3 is TGCGCCAGCACTCCTTCTCAGGTAGGAAAAAGCAATCAGCCCCAGCATTTT.